This T cell receptor beta chain was captured by sequencing in a study of T cell changes during pregnancy in multiple sclerosis (dated by TCRdb to the late 2010s). About the study as a whole: The study looked at changes in the T cell repertoire across pregnancy in women with multiple sclerosis.

The CDR3 sequence holds 14 residues, the cysteine and phenylalanine included. The read is trimmed to its CDR3 DNA, 42 bases read in frame from base 1. The germline V gene yields SGHVS for CDR1 and FQNEAQ for CDR2. The junction shows trimming of 5 bases on V and 4 bases on J, and the gene matches do not reach 7 bases of it. Library preparation was by the immunoSEQ multiplex PCR assay. What TCRdb holds here is the immuneACCESS table cut down to in-frame rearrangements. Part of the clones is not present; checked against another copy, under half of the missing clones reflect an unresolved V gene, and the others are unexplained. Counted in this sample were 20,000 or so clones; around 86% of them appeared once. Together, the top ten hold about 5.8% of the sample. For this clone: The antigen this receptor binds is unknown. No per-base quality is available; no much larger clone lies one base away.

The receptor was derived from a female donor in good health, enrolled as a control in a pregnancy study. The V and J genes are TRBV7-8 and TRBJ1-2; 7 bases in the junction line up with TRBD1. The material was CD8+ T cells from peripheral blood mononuclear cells, obtained in the third trimester of pregnancy. The CDR3 region: CASSPGTASYGYTF. The sequence in DNA is TGTGCCAGCAGCCCAGGGACAGCCAGCTATGGCTACACCTTC.